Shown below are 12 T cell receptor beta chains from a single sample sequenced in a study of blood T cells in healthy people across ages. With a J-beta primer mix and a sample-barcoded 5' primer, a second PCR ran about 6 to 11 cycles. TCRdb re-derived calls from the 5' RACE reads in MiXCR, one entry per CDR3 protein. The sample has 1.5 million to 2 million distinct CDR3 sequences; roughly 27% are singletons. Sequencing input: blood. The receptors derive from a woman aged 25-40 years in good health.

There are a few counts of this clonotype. The DNA for the CDR3 is TGTGCCATCAGTGAGTCACGAGACAGGGGGTACTTC. Translated, it gives CAISESRDRGYF. V is TRBV10-3 and J is TRBJ2-7; TRBD1 matches 8 bases. CDR1 is ENHRY, CDR2 SYGVKD, per germline. The CDR3 consists of 12 residues. After removal of 0 bases from V and 12 bases from J, the junction contained 4 bases not matched to a gene.

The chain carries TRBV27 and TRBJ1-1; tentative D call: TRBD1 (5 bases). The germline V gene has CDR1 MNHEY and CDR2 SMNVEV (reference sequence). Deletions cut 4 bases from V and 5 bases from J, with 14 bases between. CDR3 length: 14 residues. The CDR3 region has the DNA TGTGCCAGCAGTTCGAGGGTAAAGGGGACTGAAGCTTTCTTT. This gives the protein CASSSRVKGTEAFF.

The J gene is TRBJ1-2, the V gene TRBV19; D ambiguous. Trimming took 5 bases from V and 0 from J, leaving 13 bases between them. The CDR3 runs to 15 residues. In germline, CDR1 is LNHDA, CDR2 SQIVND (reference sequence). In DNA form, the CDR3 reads TGTGCCAGTAGTGCCGGACCGAGAGCTAACTATGGCTACACCTTC. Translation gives CASSAGPRANYGYTF.

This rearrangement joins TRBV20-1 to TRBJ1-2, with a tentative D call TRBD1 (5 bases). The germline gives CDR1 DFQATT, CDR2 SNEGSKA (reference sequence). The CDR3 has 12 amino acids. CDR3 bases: TGCAGGGCCCGGGACCGTGCGGCTGGCTACACCTTC. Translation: CRARDRAAGYTF.

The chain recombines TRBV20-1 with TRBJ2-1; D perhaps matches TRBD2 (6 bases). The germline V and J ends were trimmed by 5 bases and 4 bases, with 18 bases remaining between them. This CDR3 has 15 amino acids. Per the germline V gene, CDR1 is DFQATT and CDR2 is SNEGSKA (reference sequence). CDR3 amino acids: CSAAHAGSFYNEQFF. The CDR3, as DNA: TGCAGTGCTGCCCACGCCGGGAGTTTTTACAATGAGCAGTTCTTC.

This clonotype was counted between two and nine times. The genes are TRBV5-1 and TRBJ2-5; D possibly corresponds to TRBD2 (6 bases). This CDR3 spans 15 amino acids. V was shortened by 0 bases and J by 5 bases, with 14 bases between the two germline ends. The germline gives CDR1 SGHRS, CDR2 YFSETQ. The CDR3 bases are TGCGCCAGCAGCTTGGAGGCCGGGAGTATGGAGACCCAGTACTTC. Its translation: CASSLEAGSMETQYF.

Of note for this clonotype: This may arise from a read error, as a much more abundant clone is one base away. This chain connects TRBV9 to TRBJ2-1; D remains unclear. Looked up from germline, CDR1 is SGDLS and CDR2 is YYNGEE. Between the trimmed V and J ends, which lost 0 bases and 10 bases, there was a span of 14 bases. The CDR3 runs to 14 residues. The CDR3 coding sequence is TGTGCCAGCAGCGTAGACGGTAGCTCCTACGAGCAGTTCTTC. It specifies CASSVDGSSYEQFF.

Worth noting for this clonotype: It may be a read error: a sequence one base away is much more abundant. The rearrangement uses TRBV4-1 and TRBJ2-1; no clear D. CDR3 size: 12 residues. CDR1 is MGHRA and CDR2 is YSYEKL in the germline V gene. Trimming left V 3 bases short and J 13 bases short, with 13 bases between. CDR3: CASSHYEETQFF. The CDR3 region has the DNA TGCGCCAGCAGCCACTATGAAGAGACCCAGTTCTTC.

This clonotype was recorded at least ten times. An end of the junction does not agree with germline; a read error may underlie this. This chain's CDR3 is CASSLAQAQETQYF. The CDR3 nucleotides are TGCGCCAGCAGCTTGGCCCAAGCCCAAGAGACCCAGTACTTC. This rearrangement joins TRBV7-2 to TRBJ2-5; no definite D call. Germline V lookup: CDR1 SGHTA, CDR2 FQGNSA. CDR3 length: 14 amino acids.

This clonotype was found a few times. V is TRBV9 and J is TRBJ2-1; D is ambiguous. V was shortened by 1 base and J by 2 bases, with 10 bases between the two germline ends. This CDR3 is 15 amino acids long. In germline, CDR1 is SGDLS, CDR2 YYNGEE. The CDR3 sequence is CASSVSGIAYNEQFF. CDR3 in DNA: TGTGCCAGCAGCGTAAGTGGGATCGCCTACAATGAGCAGTTCTTC. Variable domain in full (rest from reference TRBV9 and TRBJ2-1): DSGVTQTPKHLITATGQRVTLRCSPRSGDLSVYWYQQSLDQGLQFLIQYYNGEERAKGNILERFSAQQFPDLHSELNLSSLELGDSALYFCASSVSGIAYNEQFFGPGTRLTVL.

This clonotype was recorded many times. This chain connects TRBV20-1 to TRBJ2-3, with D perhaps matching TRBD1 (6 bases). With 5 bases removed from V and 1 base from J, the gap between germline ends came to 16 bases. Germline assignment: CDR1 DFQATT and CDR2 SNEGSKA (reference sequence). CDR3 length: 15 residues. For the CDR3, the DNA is TGCAGTGCTGGGGGCTTCGCGGCCGGCACAGATACGCAGTATTTT. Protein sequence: CSAGGFAAGTDTQYF.

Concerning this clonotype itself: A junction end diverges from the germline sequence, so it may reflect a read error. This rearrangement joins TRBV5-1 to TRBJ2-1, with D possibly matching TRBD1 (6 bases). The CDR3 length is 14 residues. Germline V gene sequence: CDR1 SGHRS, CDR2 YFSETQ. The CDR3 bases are TGCGCCAGCAGCTTATTCCGGGACACCAATGAGCGGTTCTTC. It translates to CASSLFRDTNERFF.